The TCR beta chain described here comes from a study of T cells expressing NK-cell markers. Whole-study context: It was from sorted CD3+CD56+NKG2C+, CD3+CD56+NKG2C- and CD3+CD56-NKG2C+ T cells that TCR beta repertoires came. Sequenced donors, eight in total, included seven who were HCMV-seropositive and one who was seronegative. General study findings and limits: Questions lingered over whether expanded NKG2C+ T cell clones were HCMV-specific.

In the case of this clonotype: Its matching antigen is unknown.

5'RACE template switching with UMIs generated TCR beta cDNA. TCRdb reprocessed the 5' RACE reads, with one entry per CDR3 protein and no DNA. The sample table sets out 200,000 to 300,000 distinct CDR3 sequences. CDR1 LNHNV and CDR2 YYDKDF come from the germline V gene (reference sequence). The length of the CDR3 is 13 residues. The sequenced sample consisted of blood T cells: a sorted CD56 or NKG2C T cell subset, CD4+ or CD8+ T cells, or bulk PBMC T cells (not recorded which). The rearrangement links TRBV15 to TRBJ1-2. This clonotype originated in a man aged 18 to 35 in good health. CDR3 residues: CATRTGPMEGYTF.